Following are 5 T cell receptor beta chains from one sample sequenced in a study of tumor-infiltrating lymphocytes in primary liver carcinoma. With a constant-region primer, TCR beta cDNA was made from approximately 520 ng of total RNA. TCR beta libraries came from three nested multiplex PCR rounds using slightly modified ARM-PCR. With TRBV1-TRBV30 forward primers and a C-beta reverse primer, the first two PCR rounds were run for roughly 9 cycles each. From the multiplex PCR reads, TCRdb called clonotypes with MiXCR, one entry per CDR3 protein. The table includes some 190,000 distinct CDR3 sequences, around 60% detected once. Researchers drew blood RNA from unsorted whole blood and extracted germline DNA as well. Sequencing was performed on peripheral blood. Receptors originate from a man in his forties with primary liver carcinoma and hepatitis B virus infection.

Turning to this clonotype: A read error is likely, as this CDR3 ends without the conserved phenylalanine or tryptophan. The chain is built from TRBV12-3 or TRBV12-4 and TRBJ2-5; the match to TRBD1 covers 9 bases. V gave up 6 bases and J gave up 5 bases; unmatched junction bases: 4. The CDR3 length is 13 residues. DNA of the CDR3: TGTGCCAGCAGAACAGGGGGCGCGGAGACCCAGTACTCC. It encodes CASRTGGAETQYS.

The gene calls are TRBV4-1 and TRBJ2-4, with TRBD2 matching over 13 bases. CDR3 length equals 17 residues. From germline, CDR1 is MGHRA and CDR2 YSYEKL. Germline trimming cut 5 bases from V and 5 bases from J; bases unmatched to any gene: 9. CDR3: CASSGGGTSGIQNIQYF. CDR3 in DNA: TGCGCCAGCAGCGGGGGCGGGACTAGCGGGATACAAAACATTCAGTACTTC.

A few counts support this clonotype. This chain joins TRBV6-2 or TRBV6-3 and TRBJ1-2; no definite D call. With 2 bases removed from V and 8 bases from J, the gap between germline ends came to 12 bases. Germline CDR1 and CDR2: MNHEY and SVGEGT. This CDR3 has 13 residues. CDR3 sequence reads: CASSYPTISGYTF. The CDR3 region has the DNA TGTGCCAGCAGTTACCCGACCATAAGCGGCTACACCTTC.

In its sample, this clonotype was seen many times. This clone may be a read error of a much larger clone one base away. The chain couples TRBV11-2 to TRBJ1-2, with no clear D. Trimming took 2 bases from V and 3 from J, leaving 7 bases between them. The CDR3 contains 13 residues. Germline CDR1 is SGHAT and CDR2 is FQNNGV. In DNA, the CDR3 is TGTGCCAGCAGCTTAAACGTTGACTATGGCTACACCTTC. It is translated as CASSLNVDYGYTF.

The chain combines TRBV28 with TRBJ2-4, with 8 bases fitting TRBD1. CDR3 length: 12 amino acids. Trimming at V came to 9 bases and at J to 5 bases, leaving 3 bases not matched to a gene. Germline V CDR1 and CDR2: MDHEN, SYDVKM. CDR3 DNA: TGTGCCAGTTCGACAGGGGAAAACATTCAGTACTTC. Translation gives CASSTGENIQYF.